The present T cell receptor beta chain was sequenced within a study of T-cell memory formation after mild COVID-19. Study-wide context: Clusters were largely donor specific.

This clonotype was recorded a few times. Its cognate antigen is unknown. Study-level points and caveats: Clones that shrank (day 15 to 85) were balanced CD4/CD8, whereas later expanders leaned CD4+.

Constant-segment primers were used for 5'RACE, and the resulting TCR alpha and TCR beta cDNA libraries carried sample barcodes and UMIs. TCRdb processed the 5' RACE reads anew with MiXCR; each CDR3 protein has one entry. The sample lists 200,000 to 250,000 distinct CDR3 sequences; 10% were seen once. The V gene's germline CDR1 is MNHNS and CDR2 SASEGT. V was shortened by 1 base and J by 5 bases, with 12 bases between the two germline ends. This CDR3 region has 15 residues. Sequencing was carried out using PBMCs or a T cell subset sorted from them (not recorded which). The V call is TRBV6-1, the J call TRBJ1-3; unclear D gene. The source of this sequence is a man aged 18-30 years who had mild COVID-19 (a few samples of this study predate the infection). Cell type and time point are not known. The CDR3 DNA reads TGTGCCAGCAGTGAAGGTTGGGTTTCTAGAAACACCATATATTTT. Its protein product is CASSEGWVSRNTIYF.